The 25 T cell receptor beta chains given below trace back to one sample, sequenced in a study of identical twins' blood T cells. MiXCR was run by TCRdb on the 5' RACE reads, yielding one entry per CDR3 protein. The table records roughly 380,000 distinct CDR3 sequences, 28% of them present only once. Sequencing was carried out using PBMCs. The origin of the receptors is a woman between 18 and 55 years old in good health.

The chain employs TRBV12-5 and TRBJ2-6; 9 bases are a match to TRBD1. Germline CDR1 LGHNT, CDR2 FRNRAP. The CDR3 covers 19 residues. Germline trimming cut 1 base from V and 1 base from J; bases unmatched to any gene: 8. The CDR3 DNA reads as TGTGCTAGTGGTTTGGGGTATGGGACAGGGTTGTCTGGGGCCAACGTCCTGACTTTC. It encodes CASGLGYGTGLSGANVLTF.

This clonotype was detected a few times. The rearrangement joins TRBV20-1 to TRBJ1-4, with TRBD1 as a possible D gene (5 bases). CDR1 and CDR2 (germline): DFQATT, SNEGSKA (reference sequence). The CDR3 is made up of 14 amino acids. V was cut by 3 bases and J by 11 bases, with 19 bases left in between. The CDR3 nucleotides are TGCAGTGCTAGGACCCGAAGGGGCGGTGAGAAACTGTTTTTT. It encodes CSARTRRGGEKLFF.

With respect to this clonotype: The junction departs from the called germline gene at one end, perhaps through a read error. CDR3 in amino acids: CASNQGLADNEQFF. The CDR3 DNA is TGTGCCAGCAACCAAGGGCTGGCGGACAATGAGCAGTTCTTC. This rearrangement joins TRBV3-1 to TRBJ2-1; D uncertain. The CDR3 spans 14 residues. Per the germline V gene, CDR1 is LGHDT and CDR2 is YNNKEL (reference sequence).

This clonotype was seen repeatedly, ten times or more. V is TRBV12-3 or TRBV12-4 and J is TRBJ1-1; 7 positions agree with TRBD1. V shed 5 bases, J shed 5 bases, and the junction held 5 bases outside the gene matches. CDR3 length: 13 amino acids. In nucleotides, the CDR3 is TGTGCCAGCAGTACGACAGGGTATACTGAAGCTTTCTTT. Residues: CASSTTGYTEAFF.

This rearrangement joins TRBV20-1 to TRBJ1-2, with TRBD1 matching 8 bases. This CDR3 is built from 12 residues. The germline CDR1 and CDR2 sequences are DFQATT and SNEGSKA (reference sequence). V was pared by 6 bases and J by 6 bases, with 6 bases of the junction left unmatched. DNA of the CDR3: TGCAGTGCGAGGACAGGGAGGCATGGCTACACCTTC. Translating gives CSARTGRHGYTF.

J is TRBJ2-1 and V is TRBV21-1; TRBD2, the table's D call, was not compared with the DNA. TRBV21-1 is labeled a pseudogene. CDR3 length: 15 amino acids. The CDR3 bases are TGTGCCAGCAGCAAAGGGGTGAGGGACTACAATGAGCAGTTCTTC. It yields the protein CASSKGVRDYNEQFF.

V usage is TRBV29-1 and J usage is TRBJ1-1; possible D gene TRBD1, 6 bases. Trimming stripped 5 bases from V and 1 base from J, with 26 bases between. This CDR3 contains 18 residues. The germline V gene has CDR1 SQVTM and CDR2 ANQGSEA. This CDR3 is CSVRSGEGSRPRNTEAFF. The CDR3 coding sequence is TGCAGCGTTCGGTCAGGGGAAGGAAGCCGGCCCCGGAACACTGAAGCTTTCTTT.

The table lists this clonotype with a few counts. The J gene is TRBJ1-1, the V gene TRBV5-1; D perhaps matches TRBD1 (5 bases). This CDR3 region has 15 residues. V was trimmed by 3 bases and J by 5 bases, leaving 17 bases between them. Per the germline V gene, CDR1 is SGHRS and CDR2 is YFSETQ. CDR3 sequence: CASSYSSGGGTEAFF. CDR3 sequence (DNA): TGCGCCAGCAGCTACTCATCGGGGGGGGGGACTGAAGCTTTCTTT.

The rearrangement uses TRBV12-5 and TRBJ2-1, with D possibly matching TRBD2 (6 bases). Trimming removed 2 bases at V and 2 bases at J, with 16 bases between. CDR3 length: 17 amino acids. The germline V gene encodes CDR1 LGHNT and CDR2 FRNRAP. CDR3 loop: CASGLLHRDSTYNEQFF. The CDR3 coding sequence is TGTGCTAGTGGTTTGTTGCACCGGGACTCCACCTACAATGAGCAGTTCTTC.

This clonotype has at least ten counts. In DNA form, the CDR3 reads TGCAGTGCTAGACGCCCTTCCGGAAGTTTTTCTCCCCTCTTCACCTTC. This sequence encodes CSARRPSGSFSPLFTF. The chain recombines TRBV20-1 with TRBJ1-2; no firm D call. This CDR3 comprises 16 residues. The germline V gene has CDR1 DFQATT and CDR2 SNEGSKA (reference sequence). Trimming stripped 2 bases from V and 13 bases from J, with 29 bases between.

This clonotype was counted only a few times. V is TRBV29-1 and J is TRBJ2-3, with 7 bases identical to TRBD2. The CDR3 runs to 13 residues. V lost 5 bases and J lost 6; bases outside the gene matches: 8. The V gene's germline CDR1 is SQVTM and CDR2 ANQGSEA. CDR3 sequence (DNA): TGCAGCGTTCTGCCTGGGGGGGTCGATACGCAGTATTTT. Its protein is CSVLPGGVDTQYF.

The chain employs TRBV25-1 and TRBJ1-1, with D tentatively TRBD1 (6 bases). V was trimmed by 6 bases and J by 3 bases, leaving 20 bases between them. The germline gives CDR1 MGHDK, CDR2 SYGVNS. The CDR3 is 16 amino acids. Written as DNA, the CDR3 is TGTGCCAGCAGCTCCCCCTATGGGGGCGGGGACACTGAAGCTTTCTTT. As protein: CASSSPYGGGDTEAFF.

This clonotype was counted once. The rearrangement uses TRBV7-8 and TRBJ1-5, with D maybe TRBD1 (6 bases). The length of the CDR3 is 18 residues. The germline V and J ends were trimmed by 1 base and 0 bases, with 16 bases remaining between them. Per germline, CDR1 SGHVS and CDR2 FQNEAQ. In DNA, the CDR3 is TGTGCCAGCAGCTTAGTTGGGGGGCAGGTTATTAGCAATCAGCCCCAGCATTTT. Its protein product is CASSLVGGQVISNQPQHF.

J is TRBJ1-5 and V is TRBV12-5; D ambiguous. Germline V gene data show CDR1 as LGHNT and CDR2 as FRNRAP. CDR3 length: 12 residues. V lost 7 bases and J lost 6, with 10 bases in between. In DNA, the CDR3 is TGTGCTAGTGCCCAACCCACTCAGCCCCAGCATTTT. Protein sequence: CASAQPTQPQHF. Full variable domain (missing parts from reference TRBV12-5 and TRBJ1-5): DARVTQTPRHKVTEMGQEVTMRCQPILGHNTVFWYRQTMMQGLELLAYFRNRAPLDDSGMPKDRFSAEMPDATLATLKIQPSEPRDSAVYFCASAQPTQPQHFGDGTRLSIL.

The rearrangement joins TRBV20-1 to TRBJ1-5; D unresolved. CDR1 and CDR2 from the germline V gene are DFQATT and SNEGSKA (reference sequence). The germline V and J ends were trimmed by 3 bases and 4 bases, with 13 bases remaining between them. This CDR3 contains 14 residues. Here the CDR3 reads CSARAPGRNQPQHF. The CDR3 region has the DNA TGCAGTGCTAGGGCCCCCGGAAGAAATCAGCCCCAGCATTTT.

This clonotype has just a few counts. The V gene is TRBV5-1, the J gene TRBJ2-3; no firm D call. This CDR3 contains 13 residues. The germline gives CDR1 SGHRS, CDR2 YFSETQ. Trimming left V 2 bases short and J 5 bases short, with 9 bases between. The CDR3 DNA sequence: TGCGCCAGCAGCTTTGGCCATGGAGATACGCAGTATTTT. This translates into CASSFGHGDTQYF.

As for this clonotype: This sequence may be a read error, since a much larger clone differs from it by one base. The J gene is TRBJ2-1, the V gene TRBV5-1; possibly TRBD1 for D (6 bases). Germline loops: CDR1 SGHRS, CDR2 YFSETQ. The CDR3 loop spans 15 amino acids. CDR3 in DNA: TGCGCCAGCAACTTGGCGGTCGCAGGACAGCCCATAAAGTTCTTC. Translating gives CASNLAVAGQPIKFF.

The chain links TRBV2 to TRBJ2-1; 8 positions match TRBD1. Germline V gives CDR1 SNHLY, CDR2 FYNNEI. V gave up 4 bases and J gave up 4 bases; unmatched junction bases: 6. CDR3 size: 15 residues. CDR3 DNA sequence: TGTGCCAGCAGTGCCACAGGGGGTTATTACAATGAGCAGTTCTTC. It encodes CASSATGGYYNEQFF.

The genes are TRBV7-2 and TRBJ2-4; D is unclear. CDR1 SGHTA and CDR2 FQGNSA come from the germline V gene. CDR3 length: 12 residues. Trimming left V 3 bases short and J 7 bases short, with 7 bases between. CDR3 bases: TGTGCCAGCAGCTTGTCCCCGAACATTCAGTACTTC. This translates into CASSLSPNIQYF.

There are many counts of this clonotype. The V call is TRBV3-1, the J call TRBJ1-2; D gene ambiguous. This CDR3 comprises 13 residues. Germline CDR1 and CDR2: LGHDT and YNNKEL (reference sequence). Trimming took off 1 base at V and 5 bases at J, with 8 bases between the two ends. CDR3 loop: CASSQGNSYGYTF. The CDR3 DNA sequence: TGTGCCAGCAGCCAAGGGAATTCATATGGCTACACCTTC.

The chain links TRBV6-5 to TRBJ1-2, with TRBD1 as a possible D gene (5 bases). Between the trimmed V and J ends, which lost 3 bases and 4 bases, there was a span of 18 bases. There are 16 residues in the CDR3. The V gene's germline CDR1 is MNHEY and CDR2 SVGAGI. CDR3 sequence (DNA): TGTGCCAGCAGTTATCTTCAGGGCCGGGTCGGCTATGGCTACACCTTC. As protein: CASSYLQGRVGYGYTF.

This clonotype turned up a few times. The V call is TRBV19, the J call TRBJ1-2; 7 bases map to TRBD1. Per the germline V gene, CDR1 is LNHDA and CDR2 is SQIVND (reference sequence). This CDR3 has 16 amino acids. The trim removed 5 bases at V and 5 bases at J, leaving 14 bases unmatched. The CDR3 DNA reads as TGTGCCAGTAGTCCCGACCAGCCGGGACAGCAATATGGCTACACCTTC. This translates into CASSPDQPGQQYGYTF.

This chain connects TRBV5-1 to TRBJ2-2; the D gene is possibly TRBD2 (6 bases). The CDR3 sequence is 16 residues long. Trimming removed 4 bases at V and 7 bases at J, with 20 bases between. Germline V gene sequence: CDR1 SGHRS, CDR2 YFSETQ. In nucleotides, the CDR3 is TGCGCCAGCAGCCCTACGTGGACTAAGTTAGTCGGGGAGCTGTTTTTT. As protein: CASSPTWTKLVGELFF.

This clonotype occurred a few times. The J gene is TRBJ2-1, the V gene TRBV7-8, with D unresolved. Germline assignment: CDR1 SGHVS and CDR2 FQNEAQ. The CDR3 extends over 13 amino acids. The V gene lost 3 bases and the J gene lost 7 bases, with 10 bases spanning the gap. CDR3 DNA sequence: TGTGCCAGCAGCTTTTTTCAGGAGAATGAGCAGTTCTTC. As protein: CASSFFQENEQFF.

This rearrangement joins TRBV3-1 to TRBJ2-2; D gene ambiguous. Trimming took off 1 base at V and 3 bases at J, with 12 bases between the two ends. There are 16 residues in the CDR3. Germline CDR1 and CDR2: LGHDT and YNNKEL (reference sequence). CDR3 loop: CASSQGSAQYTGELFF. Here the CDR3 DNA reads TGTGCCAGCAGCCAAGGGTCAGCCCAGTACACCGGGGAGCTGTTTTTT.